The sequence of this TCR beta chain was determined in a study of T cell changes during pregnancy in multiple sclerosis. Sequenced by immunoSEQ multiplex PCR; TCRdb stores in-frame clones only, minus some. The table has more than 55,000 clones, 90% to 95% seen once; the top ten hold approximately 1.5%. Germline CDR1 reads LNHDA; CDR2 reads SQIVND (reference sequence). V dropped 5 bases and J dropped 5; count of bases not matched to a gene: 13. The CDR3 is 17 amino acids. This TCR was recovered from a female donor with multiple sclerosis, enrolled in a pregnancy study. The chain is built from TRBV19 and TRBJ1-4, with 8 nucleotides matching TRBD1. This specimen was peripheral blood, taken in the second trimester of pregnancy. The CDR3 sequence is CASSSPPGTGHNEKLFF. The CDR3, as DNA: TGTGCCAGTAGTTCTCCTCCCGGGACAGGCCACAATGAAAAACTGTTTTTT.